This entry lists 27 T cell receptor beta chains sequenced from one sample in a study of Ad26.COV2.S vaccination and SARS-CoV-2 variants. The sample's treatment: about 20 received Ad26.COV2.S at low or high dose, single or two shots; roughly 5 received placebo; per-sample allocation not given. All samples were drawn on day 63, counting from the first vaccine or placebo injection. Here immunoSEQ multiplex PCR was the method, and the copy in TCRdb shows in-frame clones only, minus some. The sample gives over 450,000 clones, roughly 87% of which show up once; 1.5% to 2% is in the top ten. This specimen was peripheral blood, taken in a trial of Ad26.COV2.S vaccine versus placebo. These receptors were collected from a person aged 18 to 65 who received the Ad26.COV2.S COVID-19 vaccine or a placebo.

The CDR3 protein is CSASNNREGRLYEQYF. For the CDR3, the DNA is TGCAGTGCTAGTAACAATCGGGAGGGCCGGTTGTACGAGCAGTACTTC. V and J are TRBV20-1 and TRBJ2-7; 8 bases map to TRBD2. The germline V gene encodes CDR1 DFQATT and CDR2 SNEGSKA (reference sequence). This CDR3 is built from 16 residues. Trimming took 3 bases from V and 4 from J; bases not matched to a gene: 14.

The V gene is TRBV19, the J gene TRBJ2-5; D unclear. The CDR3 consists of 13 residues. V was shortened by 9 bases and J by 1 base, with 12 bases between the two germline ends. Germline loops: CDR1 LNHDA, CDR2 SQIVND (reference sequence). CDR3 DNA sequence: TGTGCCAGCGCCGGACGGCTCCAAGAGACCCAGTACTTC. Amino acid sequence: CASAGRLQETQYF.

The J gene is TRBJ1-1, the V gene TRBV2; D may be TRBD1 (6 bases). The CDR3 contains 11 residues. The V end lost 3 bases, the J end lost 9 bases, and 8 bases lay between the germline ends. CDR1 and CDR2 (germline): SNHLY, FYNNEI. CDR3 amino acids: CASSEDSQAFF. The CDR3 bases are TGTGCCAGCAGTGAGGACAGCCAAGCTTTCTTT.

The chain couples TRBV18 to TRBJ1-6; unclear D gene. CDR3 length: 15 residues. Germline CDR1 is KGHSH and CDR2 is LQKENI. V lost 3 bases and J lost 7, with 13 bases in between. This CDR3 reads CASSPGGRENSPLHF. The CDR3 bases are TGTGCCAGCTCACCCGGCGGCAGAGAGAATTCACCCCTCCACTTT.

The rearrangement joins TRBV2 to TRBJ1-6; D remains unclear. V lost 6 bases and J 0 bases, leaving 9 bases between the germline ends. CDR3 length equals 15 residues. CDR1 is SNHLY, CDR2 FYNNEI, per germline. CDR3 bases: TGTGCCAGCAGCCAAGGGAGCTCCTATAATTCACCCCTCCACTTT. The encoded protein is CASSQGSSYNSPLHF. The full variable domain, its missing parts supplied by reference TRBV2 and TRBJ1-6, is EPEVTQTPSHQVTQMGQEVILRCVPISNHLYFYWYRQILGQKVEFLVSFYNNEISEKSEIFDDQFSVERPDGSNFTLKIRSTKLEDSAMYFCASSQGSSYNSPLHFGNGTRLTVT.

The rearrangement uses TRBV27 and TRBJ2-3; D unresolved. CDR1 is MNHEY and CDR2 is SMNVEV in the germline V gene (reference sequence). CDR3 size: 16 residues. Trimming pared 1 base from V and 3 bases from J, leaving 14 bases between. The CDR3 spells CASSLYNRPITDTQYF. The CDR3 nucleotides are TGTGCCAGCAGTTTATATAATCGTCCGATTACAGATACGCAGTATTTT.

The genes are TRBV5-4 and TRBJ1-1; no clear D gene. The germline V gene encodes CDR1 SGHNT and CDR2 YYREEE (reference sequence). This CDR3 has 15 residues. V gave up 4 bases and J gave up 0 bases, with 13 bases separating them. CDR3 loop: CASSPSGGVNTEAFF. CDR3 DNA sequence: TGTGCCAGCAGCCCGTCGGGTGGCGTGAACACTGAAGCTTTCTTT.

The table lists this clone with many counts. This CDR3 is CASSLGVDRRYNEQFF. The CDR3 DNA reads TGTGCCAGCAGTTTAGGGGTGGACAGACGCTACAATGAGCAGTTCTTC. V and J are TRBV27 and TRBJ2-1; D possibly corresponds to TRBD1 (6 bases). Germline V gene sequence: CDR1 MNHEY, CDR2 SMNVEV (reference sequence). The V end lost 2 bases, the J end lost 3 bases, and 14 bases lay between the germline ends. CDR3 length: 16 residues.

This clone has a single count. CDR3: CSAHRDPHVNTEAFF. The CDR3 region has the DNA TGCAGCGCCCACCGGGACCCTCACGTGAACACTGAAGCTTTCTTT. The rearrangement joins TRBV29-1 to TRBJ1-1; perhaps TRBD1 as D (5 bases). There are 15 residues in the CDR3. Trimming removed 7 bases at V and 0 bases at J, with 18 bases between. Germline assignment: CDR1 SQVTM and CDR2 ANQGSEA. The whole variable domain, filled in from reference TRBV29-1 and TRBJ1-1, reads SAVISQKPSRDICQRGTSLTIQCQVDSQVTMMFWYRQQPGQSLTLIATANQGSEATYESGFVIDKFPISRPNLTFSTLTVSNMSPEDSSIYLCSAHRDPHVNTEAFFGQGTRLTVV.

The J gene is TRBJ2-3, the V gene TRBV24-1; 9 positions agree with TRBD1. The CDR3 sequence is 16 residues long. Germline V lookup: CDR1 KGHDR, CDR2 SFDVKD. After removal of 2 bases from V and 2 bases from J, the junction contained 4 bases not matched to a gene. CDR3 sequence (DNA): TGTGCCACCAGTGATTCGGGACAGGGCCTCACAGATACGCAGTATTTT. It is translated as CATSDSGQGLTDTQYF.

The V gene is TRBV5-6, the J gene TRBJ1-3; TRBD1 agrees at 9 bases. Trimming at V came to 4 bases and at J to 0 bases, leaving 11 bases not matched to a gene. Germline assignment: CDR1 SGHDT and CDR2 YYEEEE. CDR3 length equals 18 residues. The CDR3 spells CASSPGPGTGFSGNTIYF. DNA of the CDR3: TGTGCCAGCAGCCCCGGTCCCGGGACAGGGTTCTCTGGAAACACCATATATTTT. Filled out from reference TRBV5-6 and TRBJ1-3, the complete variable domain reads DAGVTQSPTHLIKTRGQQVTLRCSPKSGHDTVSWYQQALGQGPQFIFQYYEEEERQRGNFPDRFSGHQFPNYSSELNVNALLLGDSALYLCASSPGPGTGFSGNTIYFGEGSWLTVV.

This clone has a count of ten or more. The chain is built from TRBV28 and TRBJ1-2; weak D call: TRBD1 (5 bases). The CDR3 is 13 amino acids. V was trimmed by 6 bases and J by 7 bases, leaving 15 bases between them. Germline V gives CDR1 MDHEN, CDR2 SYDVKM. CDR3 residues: CASRRQPPAGYTF. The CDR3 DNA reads TGTGCCAGCAGAAGACAGCCCCCGGCTGGCTACACCTTC.

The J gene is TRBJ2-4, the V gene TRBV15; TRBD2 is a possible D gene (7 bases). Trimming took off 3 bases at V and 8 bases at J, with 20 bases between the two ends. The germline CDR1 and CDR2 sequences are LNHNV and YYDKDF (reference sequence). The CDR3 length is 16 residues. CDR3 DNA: TGTGCCACCAGCAGGGCTCGCACAGGGAGGGAAGACATTCAGTACTTC. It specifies CATSRARTGREDIQYF.

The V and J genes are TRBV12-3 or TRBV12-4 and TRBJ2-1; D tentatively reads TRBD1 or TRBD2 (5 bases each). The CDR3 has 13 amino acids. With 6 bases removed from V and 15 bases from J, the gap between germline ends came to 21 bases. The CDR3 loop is CASRWAEGPQWFF. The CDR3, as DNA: TGTGCCAGCAGGTGGGCCGAGGGACCCCAGTGGTTCTTC.

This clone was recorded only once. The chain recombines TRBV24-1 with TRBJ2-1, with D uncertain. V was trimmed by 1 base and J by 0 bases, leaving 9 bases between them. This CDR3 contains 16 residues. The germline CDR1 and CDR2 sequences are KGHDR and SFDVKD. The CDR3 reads CATSDFKAPSYNEQFF. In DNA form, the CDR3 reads TGTGCCACCAGTGATTTTAAGGCTCCCTCCTACAATGAGCAGTTCTTC.

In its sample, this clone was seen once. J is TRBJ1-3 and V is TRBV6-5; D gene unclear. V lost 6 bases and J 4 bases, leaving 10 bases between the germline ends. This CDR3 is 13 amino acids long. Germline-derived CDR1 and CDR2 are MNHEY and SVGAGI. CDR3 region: CASSPGHGNTIYF. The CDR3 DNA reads TGTGCCAGCAGCCCAGGTCACGGAAACACCATATATTTT.

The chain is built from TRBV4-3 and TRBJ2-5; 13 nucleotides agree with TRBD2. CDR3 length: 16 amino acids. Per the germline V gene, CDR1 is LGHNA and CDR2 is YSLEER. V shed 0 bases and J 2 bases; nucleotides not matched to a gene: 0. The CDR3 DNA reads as TGCGCCAGCAGCCAAGAACTAGCGGGGGGGCAAGAGACCCAGTACTTC. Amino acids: CASSQELAGGQETQYF.

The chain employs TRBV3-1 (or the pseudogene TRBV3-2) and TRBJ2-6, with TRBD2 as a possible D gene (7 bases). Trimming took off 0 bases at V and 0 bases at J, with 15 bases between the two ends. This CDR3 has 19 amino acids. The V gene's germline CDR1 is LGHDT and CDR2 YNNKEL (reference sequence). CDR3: CASSQDWGGFRSGANVLTF. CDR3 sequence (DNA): TGTGCCAGCAGCCAAGATTGGGGGGGCTTTCGCTCTGGGGCCAACGTCCTGACTTTC.

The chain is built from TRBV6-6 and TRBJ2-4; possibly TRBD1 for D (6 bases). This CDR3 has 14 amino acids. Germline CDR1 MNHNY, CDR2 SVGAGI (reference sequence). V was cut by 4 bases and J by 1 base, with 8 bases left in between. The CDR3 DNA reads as TGTGCCAGCAGTTTTGACAGGGCCAAAAACATTCAGTACTTC. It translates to CASSFDRAKNIQYF.

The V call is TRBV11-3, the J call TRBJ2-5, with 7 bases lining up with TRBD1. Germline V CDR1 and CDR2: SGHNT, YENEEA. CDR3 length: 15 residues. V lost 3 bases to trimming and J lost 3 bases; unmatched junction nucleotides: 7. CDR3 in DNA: TGTGCCAGCAGCTTCGGGGCAGGGGGAGAAGAGACCCAGTACTTC. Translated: CASSFGAGGEETQYF.

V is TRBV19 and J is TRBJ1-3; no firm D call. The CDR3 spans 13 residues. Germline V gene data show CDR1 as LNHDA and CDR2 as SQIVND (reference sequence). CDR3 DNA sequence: TGTGCGATTCCGGCGAGCTCTGGAAACACCATATATTTT. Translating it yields CAIPASSGNTIYF.

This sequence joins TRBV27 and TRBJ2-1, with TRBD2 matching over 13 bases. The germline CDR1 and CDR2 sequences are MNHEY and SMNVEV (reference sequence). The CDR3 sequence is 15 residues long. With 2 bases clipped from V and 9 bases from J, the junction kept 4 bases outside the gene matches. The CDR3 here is CASSLRTSGSGEQFF. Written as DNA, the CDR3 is TGTGCCAGCAGTTTACGGACTAGCGGGAGTGGTGAGCAGTTCTTC.

DNA of the CDR3: TGTGCCAGCAGCTTGGGACAGGCCACAGATACGCAGTATTTT. This translates into CASSLGQATDTQYF. The chain employs TRBV5-8 and TRBJ2-3; tentatively, D is TRBD1 (6 bases). The germline V and J ends were trimmed by 0 bases and 2 bases, with 7 bases remaining between them. Germline assignment: CDR1 SGHTS and CDR2 YDEGEE. The CDR3 runs 14 residues. The complete variable domain, with remaining parts taken from reference TRBV5-8 and TRBJ2-3, reads EAGVTQSPTHLIKTRGQQATLRCSPISGHTSVYWYQQALGLGLQFLLWYDEGEERNRGNFPPRFSGRQFPNYSSELNVNALELEDSALYLCASSLGQATDTQYFGPGTRLTVL.

The CDR3 bases are TGTGCCAGCAGAATGGGACAGTCTCCCGATGAGCAGTTCTTC. Translation gives CASRMGQSPDEQFF. The chain employs TRBV28 and TRBJ2-1; the match to TRBD1 covers 7 bases. Germline V gene data show CDR1 as MDHEN and CDR2 as SYDVKM. The CDR3 contains 14 residues. The ends lost 6 bases at V and 8 bases at J; junction bases unmatched: 10.

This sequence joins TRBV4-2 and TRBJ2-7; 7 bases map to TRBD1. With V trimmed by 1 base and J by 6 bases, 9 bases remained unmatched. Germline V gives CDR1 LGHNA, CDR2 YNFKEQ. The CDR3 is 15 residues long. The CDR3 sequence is CASSQGPGGLGEQYF. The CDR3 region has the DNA TGTGCCAGCAGCCAAGGGCCAGGGGGTCTAGGCGAGCAGTACTTC.

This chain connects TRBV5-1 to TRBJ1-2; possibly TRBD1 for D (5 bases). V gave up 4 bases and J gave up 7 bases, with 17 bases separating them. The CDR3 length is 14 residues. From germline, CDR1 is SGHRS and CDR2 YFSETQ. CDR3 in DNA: TGCGCCAGCAGCCTGTGGGAGGGCGACAGTGGCTACACCTTC. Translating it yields CASSLWEGDSGYTF.

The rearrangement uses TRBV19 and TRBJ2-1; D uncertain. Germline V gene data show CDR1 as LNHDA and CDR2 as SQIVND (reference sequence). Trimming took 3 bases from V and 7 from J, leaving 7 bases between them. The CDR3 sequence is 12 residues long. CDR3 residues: CASSMIRNEQFF. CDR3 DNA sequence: TGTGCCAGTAGTATGATCAGGAATGAGCAGTTCTTC. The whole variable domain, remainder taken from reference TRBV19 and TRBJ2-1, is DGGITQSPKYLFRKEGQNVTLSCEQNLNHDAMYWYRQDPGQGLRLIYYSQIVNDFQKGDIAEGYSVSREKKESFPLTVTSAQKNPTAFYLCASSMIRNEQFFGPGTRLTVL.